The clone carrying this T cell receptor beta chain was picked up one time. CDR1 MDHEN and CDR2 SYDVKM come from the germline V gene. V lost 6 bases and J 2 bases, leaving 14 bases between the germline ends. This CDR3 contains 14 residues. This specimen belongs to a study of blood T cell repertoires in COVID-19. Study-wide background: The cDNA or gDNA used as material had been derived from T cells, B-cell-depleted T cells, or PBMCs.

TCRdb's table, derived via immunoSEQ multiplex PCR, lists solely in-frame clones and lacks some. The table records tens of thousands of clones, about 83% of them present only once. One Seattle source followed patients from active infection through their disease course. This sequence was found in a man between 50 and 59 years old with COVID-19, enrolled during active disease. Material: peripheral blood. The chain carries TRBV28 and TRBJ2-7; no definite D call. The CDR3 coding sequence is TGTGCCAGCAGGATCAGCGACCTAGCCTACGAGCAGTACTTC. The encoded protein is CASRISDLAYEQYF.